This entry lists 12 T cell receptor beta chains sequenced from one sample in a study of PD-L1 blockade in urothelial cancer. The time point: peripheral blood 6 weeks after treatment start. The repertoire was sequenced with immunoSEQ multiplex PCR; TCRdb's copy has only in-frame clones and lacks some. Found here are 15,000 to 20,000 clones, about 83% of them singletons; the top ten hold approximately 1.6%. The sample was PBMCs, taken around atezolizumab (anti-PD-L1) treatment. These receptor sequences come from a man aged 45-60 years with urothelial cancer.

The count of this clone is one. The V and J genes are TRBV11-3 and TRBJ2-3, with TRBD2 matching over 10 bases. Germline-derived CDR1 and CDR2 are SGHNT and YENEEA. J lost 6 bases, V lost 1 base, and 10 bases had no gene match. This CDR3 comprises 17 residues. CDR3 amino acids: CASSLGVASGSPDTQYF. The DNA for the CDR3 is TGTGCCAGCAGCTTAGGAGTGGCTAGCGGGAGTCCCGATACGCAGTATTTT.

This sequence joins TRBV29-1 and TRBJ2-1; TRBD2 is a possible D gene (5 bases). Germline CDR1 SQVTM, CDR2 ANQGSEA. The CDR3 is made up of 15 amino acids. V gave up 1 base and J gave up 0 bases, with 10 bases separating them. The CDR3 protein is CSVEGRLDSYNEQFF. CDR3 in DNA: TGCAGCGTTGAAGGGAGGCTTGACTCCTACAATGAGCAGTTCTTC.

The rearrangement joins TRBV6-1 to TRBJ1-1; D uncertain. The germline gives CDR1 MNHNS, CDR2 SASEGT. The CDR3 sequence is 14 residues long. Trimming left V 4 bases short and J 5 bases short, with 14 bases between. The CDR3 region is CASSAYGRGTEAFF. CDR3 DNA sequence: TGTGCCAGCAGTGCTTACGGCCGCGGAACTGAAGCTTTCTTT.

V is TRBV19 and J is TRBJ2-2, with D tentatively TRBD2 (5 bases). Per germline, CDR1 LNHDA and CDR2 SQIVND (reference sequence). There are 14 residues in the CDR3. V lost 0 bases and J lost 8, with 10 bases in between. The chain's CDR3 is CASSIDPRGGELFF. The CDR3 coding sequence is TGTGCCAGTAGTATAGACCCTCGAGGGGGGGAGCTGTTTTTT. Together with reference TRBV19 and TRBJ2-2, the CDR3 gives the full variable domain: DGGITQSPKYLFRKEGQNVTLSCEQNLNHDAMYWYRQDPGQGLRLIYYSQIVNDFQKGDIAEGYSVSREKKESFPLTVTSAQKNPTAFYLCASSIDPRGGELFFGEGSRLTVL.

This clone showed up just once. The CDR3 DNA is TGTGCCAGCTCACCACCCTCAGACACTGAAGCTTTCTTT. This gives the protein CASSPPSDTEAFF. V and J are TRBV18 and TRBJ1-1; D gene uncertain. Between the trimmed V and J ends, which lost 0 bases and 3 bases, there was a span of 5 bases. Germline V gene sequence: CDR1 KGHSH, CDR2 LQKENI. The CDR3 has 13 amino acids.

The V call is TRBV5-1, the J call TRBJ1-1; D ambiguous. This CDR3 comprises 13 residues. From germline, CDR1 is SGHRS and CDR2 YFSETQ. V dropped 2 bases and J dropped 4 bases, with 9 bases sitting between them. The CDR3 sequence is CASSLIQSTEAFF. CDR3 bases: TGCGCCAGCAGCTTAATACAGAGCACTGAAGCTTTCTTT.

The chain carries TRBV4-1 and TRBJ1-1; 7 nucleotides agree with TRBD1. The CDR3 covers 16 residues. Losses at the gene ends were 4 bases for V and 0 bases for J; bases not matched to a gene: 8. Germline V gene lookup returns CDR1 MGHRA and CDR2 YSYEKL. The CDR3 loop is CASSPGGRIVNTEAFF. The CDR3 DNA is TGCGCCAGCAGCCCAGGGGGTCGCATTGTGAACACTGAAGCTTTCTTT.

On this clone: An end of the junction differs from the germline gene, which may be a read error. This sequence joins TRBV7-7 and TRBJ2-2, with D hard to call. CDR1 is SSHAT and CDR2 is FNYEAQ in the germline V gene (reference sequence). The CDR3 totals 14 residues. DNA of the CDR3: TGTGCTAGCAGCCTACTCGAGAACACCGGGGAGCTGTTTTTT. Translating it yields CASSLLENTGELFF.

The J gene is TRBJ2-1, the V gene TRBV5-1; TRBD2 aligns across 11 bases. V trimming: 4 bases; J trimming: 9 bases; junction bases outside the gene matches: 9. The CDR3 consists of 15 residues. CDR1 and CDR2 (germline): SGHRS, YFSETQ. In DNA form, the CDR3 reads TGCGCCAGCAGCCCGGCCCTAGCGGGAGGTCTTGAGCAGTTCTTC. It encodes CASSPALAGGLEQFF.

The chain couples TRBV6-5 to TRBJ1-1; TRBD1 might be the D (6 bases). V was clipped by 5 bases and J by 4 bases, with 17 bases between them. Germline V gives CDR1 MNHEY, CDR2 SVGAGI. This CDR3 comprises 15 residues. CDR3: CASSVSGTTGTEAFF. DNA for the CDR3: TGTGCCAGCAGTGTCTCCGGGACAACGGGCACTGAAGCTTTCTTT.

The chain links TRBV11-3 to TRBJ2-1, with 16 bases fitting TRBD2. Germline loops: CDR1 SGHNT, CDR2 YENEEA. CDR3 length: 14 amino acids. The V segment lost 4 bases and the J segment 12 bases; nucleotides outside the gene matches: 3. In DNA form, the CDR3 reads TGTGCCAGCAGCTCGGGACTAGCGGGGGGGCGGCAGTTCTTC. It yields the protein CASSSGLAGGRQFF. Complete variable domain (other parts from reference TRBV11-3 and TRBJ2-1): EAGVVQSPRYKIIEKKQPVAFWCNPISGHNTLYWYLQNLGQGPELLIRYENEEAVDDSQLPKDRFSAERLKGVDSTLKIQPAELGDSAVYLCASSSGLAGGRQFFGPGTRLTVL.

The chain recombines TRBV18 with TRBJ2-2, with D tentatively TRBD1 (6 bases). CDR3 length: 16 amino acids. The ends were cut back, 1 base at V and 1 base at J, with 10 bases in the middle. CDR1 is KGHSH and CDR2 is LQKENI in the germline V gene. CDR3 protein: CASSPLTGMNTGELFF. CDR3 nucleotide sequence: TGTGCCAGCTCACCACTAACAGGGATGAACACCGGGGAGCTGTTTTTT.